The 4 T cell receptor beta chains below come from one sample, sequenced in a study of Ad26.COV2.S vaccination and SARS-CoV-2 variants. The sample's treatment: 15 to 20 received Ad26.COV2.S at low or high dose, single or two shots; several received placebo; per-sample allocation not given. Sampling was done on day 63 after the first vaccine or placebo injection. The method was immunoSEQ multiplex PCR; TCRdb's version includes in-frame clones alone and lacks a portion of them. The sample lists fewer than 400,000 clones, around four fifths occurring once. Sequenced here: peripheral blood, sampled in a trial of Ad26.COV2.S vaccine versus placebo. Source of these receptors: a person between 18 and 59 years old who received the Ad26.COV2.S COVID-19 vaccine or a placebo.

J is TRBJ2-1 and V is TRBV9; D is ambiguous. The ends were cut back, 5 bases at V and 6 bases at J, with 6 bases in the middle. CDR1 SGDLS and CDR2 YYNGEE come from the germline V gene. The CDR3 sequence is 11 residues long. CDR3 region: CASRSRNEQFF. CDR3 bases: TGTGCCAGCAGGTCCCGCAATGAGCAGTTCTTC. Using reference TRBV9 and TRBJ2-1 for the parts outside the CDR3, the full variable domain is DSGVTQTPKHLITATGQRVTLRCSPRSGDLSVYWYQQSLDQGLQFLIQYYNGEERAKGNILERFSAQQFPDLHSELNLSSLELGDSALYFCASRSRNEQFFGPGTRLTVL.

The chain links TRBV9 to TRBJ1-3, with D possibly being TRBD1 (5 bases). This CDR3 comprises 15 residues. Germline CDR1 and CDR2: SGDLS and YYNGEE. V lost 4 bases, J lost 3 bases, and 14 bases lay in between. As DNA, the CDR3 is TGTGCCAGCAGCCTTCGGCAGGGCATTGGAAACACCATATATTTT. Its translation: CASSLRQGIGNTIYF. Full variable domain (outside the CDR3, taken from reference TRBV9 and TRBJ1-3): DSGVTQTPKHLITATGQRVTLRCSPRSGDLSVYWYQQSLDQGLQFLIQYYNGEERAKGNILERFSAQQFPDLHSELNLSSLELGDSALYFCASSLRQGIGNTIYFGEGSWLTVV.

This chain connects TRBV6-5 to TRBJ1-6; tentative D call: TRBD1 (5 bases). Germline V gives CDR1 MNHEY, CDR2 SVGAGI. The CDR3 is 13 amino acids. V shed 9 bases and J shed 10 bases, with 16 bases lying between them. The CDR3 is CASEGHLGSPLHF. The CDR3 DNA reads TGTGCCAGTGAGGGGCACCTAGGGTCACCCCTCCACTTT.

The J gene is TRBJ1-3, the V gene TRBV29-1; D remains unclear. V lost 2 bases and J lost 8, with 7 bases in between. Germline-derived CDR1 and CDR2 are SQVTM and ANQGSEA. This CDR3 spans 11 amino acids. The CDR3 reads CSVERGYTIYF. The CDR3 DNA reads as TGCAGCGTTGAACGGGGTTACACCATATATTTT.